What follows are 30 T cell receptor beta chains derived from one specimen sequenced in a study of CD8 T cells in ankylosing spondylitis (dated by TCRdb to 2017 to 2019). Library prep was done by 5' RACE. The instrument given in TCRdb is Illumina HiSeq 2500. The public sequencing data were trimmed at Q25 with fastp and processed into clonotypes with MiXCR by TCRdb, which kept only in-frame beta chains. Entries that share a CDR3 protein sequence are merged under the most common genes and DNA. The sample includes some 220,000 distinct CDR3 sequences, with around 8% observed a single time. 4.8% of the sample comes from the top ten. Sample: blood, either unsorted or a sorted T cell fraction (not recorded which). The receptor set was obtained from a female donor with ankylosing spondylitis or in good health (not recorded which).

The V and J genes are TRBV20-1 and TRBJ1-2; D perhaps matches TRBD1 (5 bases). The V gene's germline CDR1 is DFQATT and CDR2 SNEGSKA (reference sequence). V dropped 0 bases and J dropped 3 bases, with 11 bases sitting between them. There are 14 residues in the CDR3. The CDR3 nucleotides read TGCAGTGCTAGAGATGAAGGGGATTACTATGGCTACACCTTC. It translates to CSARDEGDYYGYTF.

This clonotype was seen many times. CDR3 nucleotides: TGTGCCAGCAGTTACTCGGCAGGGACCTACGAGCAGTACTTC. It translates to CASSYSAGTYEQYF. This chain connects TRBV6-5 to TRBJ2-7; TRBD1 is a possible D gene (5 bases). The V gene lost 0 bases and the J gene lost 2 bases, with 8 bases spanning the gap. CDR1 MNHEY and CDR2 SVGAGI come from the germline V gene. This CDR3 spans 14 amino acids.

This clonotype was detected ten times or more. The chain recombines TRBV7-2 with TRBJ2-1; D unclear. The CDR3 contains 14 residues. Between the trimmed V and J ends, which lost 0 bases and 10 bases, there was a span of 13 bases. Germline lookup yields CDR1 SGHTA and CDR2 FQGNSA. DNA for the CDR3: TGTGCCAGCAGCTTAGCGGTCGGCCCCGACGAGCAGTTCTTC. Protein product: CASSLAVGPDEQFF. Variable domain in full (rest from reference TRBV7-2 and TRBJ2-1): GAGVSQSPSNKVTEKGKDVELRCDPISGHTALYWYRQSLGQGLEFLIYFQGNSAPDKSGLPSDRFSAERTGGSVSTLTIQRTQQEDSAVYLCASSLAVGPDEQFFGPGTRLTVL.

This clonotype has at least ten counts. The genes are TRBV7-2 and TRBJ1-2, with D perhaps TRBD1 (6 bases). CDR3 length equals 13 residues. Germline V CDR1 and CDR2: SGHTA, FQGNSA. Trimming took off 5 bases at V and 2 bases at J, with 9 bases between the two ends. DNA for the CDR3: TGTGCCAGCAGCACAAGGGGGAACTATGGCTACACCTTC. Its protein product is CASSTRGNYGYTF.

V gene TRBV10-2 combines with J gene TRBJ2-1; 7 bases map to TRBD2. Germline V gene sequence: CDR1 WSHSY, CDR2 SAAADI. The CDR3 runs 14 residues. V dropped 2 bases and J dropped 7; count of bases not matched to a gene: 5. In DNA, the CDR3 is TGCGCCAGCAGTGAGAGCGGGGCTGTTAATGAGCAGTTCTTC. Translating it yields CASSESGAVNEQFF.

The chain links TRBV7-2 to TRBJ2-7; either TRBD1 or TRBD2 may fit D (5 bases each). The germline CDR1 and CDR2 sequences are SGHTA and FQGNSA. The ends were cut back, 0 bases at V and 1 base at J, with 19 bases in the middle. The CDR3 runs to 18 residues. The CDR3 here is CASSLAPTGQYFSYEQYF. CDR3 sequence (DNA): TGTGCCAGCAGCTTAGCTCCGACGGGGCAGTATTTTTCCTACGAGCAGTACTTC.

This clonotype showed up many times. The genes are TRBV12-3 or TRBV12-4 and TRBJ2-1; D is ambiguous. This CDR3 contains 12 residues. V was pared by 4 bases and J by 9 bases, with 10 bases between. CDR3 in DNA: TGTGCCAGCAGTTCCCAAAGAAGTGAGCAGTTCTTC. It encodes CASSSQRSEQFF.

Details on this clonotype: With a much larger clone just one base away, this may be a read error. The chain links TRBV11-2 to TRBJ1-1; D gene unclear. From germline, CDR1 is SGHAT and CDR2 FQNNGV. The CDR3 contains 13 residues. The CDR3 region has the DNA TGTGCCAGCAGCCCCTTTCCTAACACTGGAGCTTTCTTT. Residues: CASSPFPNTGAFF.

This clonotype was counted many times. V gene TRBV29-1 combines with J gene TRBJ2-3; 7 nucleotides line up with TRBD1. V shed 5 bases and J 6 bases; nucleotides not matched to a gene: 8. The CDR3 runs 13 residues. Looked up from germline, CDR1 is SQVTM and CDR2 is ANQGSEA. CDR3: CSVLTGLSDTQYF. The CDR3 DNA reads as TGCAGCGTTTTGACAGGGTTATCGGATACGCAGTATTTT.

This chain links TRBV7-2 with TRBJ1-2; 8 nucleotides match TRBD1. V trimming: 4 bases; J trimming: 8 bases; junction bases outside the gene matches: 6. The CDR3 contains 13 residues. Germline V gene lookup returns CDR1 SGHTA and CDR2 FQGNSA. CDR3 nucleotides: TGTGCCAGCAGCTCCCCGACAGGGGTCGGCTACACCTTC. Its translation is CASSSPTGVGYTF.

This clonotype was found many times. The chain uses TRBV12-3 or TRBV12-4 and TRBJ1-2; 8 bases are a match to TRBD1. This CDR3 comprises 15 residues. The V gene end was trimmed by 6 bases and the J gene end by 8 bases; junction bases not matched to a gene: 14. CDR3 bases: TGTGCCAGCAGACCGACGGGACAGGCTTATGGGGGCTACACCTTC. This sequence encodes CASRPTGQAYGGYTF.

This clonotype was observed a handful of times. The CDR3 nucleotides read TGTGCCAGCGCCCGCCCAGGACAGACGCGCGAGACCCAGTACTTC. It encodes CASARPGQTRETQYF. The gene calls are TRBV6-1 and TRBJ2-5, with a possible D match to TRBD1 (6 bases). The CDR3 contains 15 residues. Germline assignment: CDR1 MNHNS and CDR2 SASEGT. With 8 bases removed from V and 5 bases from J, the gap between germline ends came to 21 bases.

This clonotype appeared many times. This rearrangement joins TRBV9 to TRBJ2-1; the D is unclear. There are 14 residues in the CDR3. Germline CDR1 is SGDLS and CDR2 is YYNGEE. V was clipped by 3 bases and J by 4 bases, with 11 bases between them. CDR3 residues: CASSATLNYNEQFF. In DNA, the CDR3 is TGTGCCAGCAGCGCCACCCTTAATTACAATGAGCAGTTCTTC.

Only a few counts were recorded for this clonotype. This chain links TRBV5-8 with TRBJ1-1, with D hard to call. CDR1 is SGHTS, CDR2 YDEGEE, per germline. This CDR3 has 14 residues. With 7 bases removed from V and 1 base from J, the gap between germline ends came to 14 bases. CDR3 residues: CASLPSGRNTEAFF. CDR3 nucleotide sequence: TGTGCCAGCCTCCCTTCGGGTCGGAACACTGAAGCTTTCTTT.

This clonotype has at least ten counts. This sequence joins TRBV5-1 and TRBJ2-6, with D uncertain. Trimming cost V 1 base and J 1 base, with 3 bases left between them. The CDR3 is 14 residues long. CDR1 is SGHRS and CDR2 is YFSETQ in the germline V gene. The CDR3 DNA sequence: TGCGCCAGCAGCTTGCGATCTGGGGCCAACGTCCTGACTTTC. Its translation: CASSLRSGANVLTF.

This clonotype was seen many times. The rearrangement links TRBV4-1 to TRBJ2-7; possibly TRBD2 for D (6 bases). Germline V gene lookup returns CDR1 MGHRA and CDR2 YSYEKL. V lost 0 bases to trimming and J lost 1 base, with 13 bases between them. The CDR3 spans 16 residues. CDR3 in DNA: TGCGCCAGCAGCCAAGATAGGGGAGGCTTTTCCTACGAGCAGTACTTC. Residues: CASSQDRGGFSYEQYF.

There are many counts of this clonotype. This chain uses TRBV5-1 with TRBJ2-1; no clear D gene. CDR1 and CDR2 from the germline V gene are SGHRS and YFSETQ. The CDR3 has 15 residues. The V gene lost 4 bases and the J gene lost 0 bases, with 11 bases spanning the gap. CDR3: CASSGTAPSYNEQFF. In DNA form, the CDR3 reads TGCGCCAGCAGCGGTACAGCACCCTCCTACAATGAGCAGTTCTTC.

There are a few counts of this clonotype. A much larger clone differs by one base, so this may be a read error. The J gene is TRBJ1-1, the V gene TRBV29-1; D unresolved. CDR3 length equals 14 residues. V was trimmed by 8 bases and J by 6 bases, leaving 22 bases between them. The germline V gene has CDR1 SQVTM and CDR2 ANQGSEA. The CDR3 loop reads CSHSVGASGAEAFF. CDR3 bases: TGCAGCCACTCGGTAGGAGCGAGCGGTGCTGAAGCTTTCTTT.

This clonotype occurred many times. The chain employs TRBV7-8 and TRBJ2-2; TRBD1 is a possible D gene (5 bases). The V and J ends lost 1 base and 4 bases respectively, with 10 bases between them. Germline loops: CDR1 SGHVS, CDR2 FQNEAQ. The CDR3 has 15 amino acids. The CDR3 protein is CASSLEVRATGELFF. CDR3 in DNA: TGTGCCAGCAGCTTAGAAGTCAGGGCCACCGGGGAGCTGTTTTTT.

This clonotype has just a few counts. The chain links TRBV10-3 to TRBJ2-6; 11 bases match TRBD1. Looked up from germline, CDR1 is ENHRY and CDR2 is SYGVKD. The CDR3 spans 19 residues. Trimming took 3 bases from V and 1 from J; bases not matched to a gene: 8. CDR3 nucleotide sequence: TGTGCCATCAGTGACCCCGGACAGGGGGCGCCTTCTGGGGCCAACGTCCTGACTTTC. Its translation: CAISDPGQGAPSGANVLTF.

Many counts were recorded for this clonotype. The rearrangement links TRBV5-1 to TRBJ2-2, with 10 bases fitting TRBD2. J gave up 2 bases and V 1 base, and 5 bases lay outside the gene matches. Germline V lookup: CDR1 SGHRS, CDR2 YFSETQ. The CDR3 is made up of 17 amino acids. The CDR3 sequence: CASSLNLAGANTGELFF. In nucleotides, the CDR3 is TGCGCCAGCAGCTTGAATCTAGCGGGGGCTAACACCGGGGAGCTGTTTTTT.

This clonotype was seen many times. The CDR3 nucleotides read TGTGCCAGCAGCCCACCGGGGAGCTCTGGGGCCAACGTCCTGACTTTC. Its protein product is CASSPPGSSGANVLTF. V gene TRBV4-2 combines with J gene TRBJ2-6, with D possibly being TRBD2 (5 bases). The CDR3 has 16 residues. From germline, CDR1 is LGHNA and CDR2 YNFKEQ. V lost 4 bases, J lost 0 bases, and 10 bases lay in between.

On this clonotype itself: A read error may be the cause here, since a much bigger clone is one base away. The rearrangement links TRBV7-2 to TRBJ2-7; possible D gene TRBD2, 8 bases. Trimming stripped 1 base from V and 3 bases from J, with 16 bases between. Per germline, CDR1 SGHTA and CDR2 FQGNSA. The CDR3 has 16 amino acids. CDR3 protein: CASSLVSGGGSYEQYF. The CDR3 bases are TGTGCCAGCAGCTTAGTGTCGGGAGGGGGCAGCTACGAGCAGTACTTC.

This clonotype was seen at least ten times. The chain has TRBV10-2 and TRBJ2-5, with 7 bases matching TRBD1. CDR1 is WSHSY, CDR2 SAAADI, per germline. CDR3 length: 18 amino acids. V was clipped by 6 bases and J by 1 base; unmatched bases: 17. The CDR3 coding sequence is TGCGCCAGCAGAGACCCCATCCCGGGACAGCCTATCCAAGAGACCCAGTACTTC. Translation: CASRDPIPGQPIQETQYF.

This clonotype was seen many times. The genes are TRBV20-1 and TRBJ2-2; 9 bases map to TRBD1. CDR3 length: 16 residues. J lost 6 bases, V lost 3 bases, and 11 bases had no gene match. Germline CDR1 and CDR2: DFQATT and SNEGSKA (reference sequence). The CDR3 spells CSASRPGQGVAGELFF. The CDR3, as DNA: TGCAGTGCTAGTAGACCGGGACAGGGAGTCGCCGGGGAGCTGTTTTTT.

There are many counts of this clonotype. This sequence joins TRBV12-3 or TRBV12-4 and TRBJ2-3; D tentatively reads TRBD1 or TRBD2 (5 bases each). Trimming cost V 4 bases and J 2 bases, with 13 bases left between them. This CDR3 region has 15 residues. The CDR3 DNA reads as TGTGCCAGCAGTTCGGACCGGGACGTCACAGATACGCAGTATTTT. Amino acid sequence: CASSSDRDVTDTQYF.

The CDR3 here is CASSVGSTYNEQFF. Written as DNA, the CDR3 is TGCGCCAGCAGCGTCGGGTCCACCTACAATGAGCAGTTCTTC. This chain joins TRBV5-1 and TRBJ2-1; D is undetermined. This CDR3 has 14 amino acids. Germline V gene lookup returns CDR1 SGHRS and CDR2 YFSETQ. Trimming shortened V by 4 bases and J by 2 bases, and 10 bases separated the two germline ends.

This clonotype was counted at least ten times. DNA for the CDR3: TGTGCCAGCTCCGAGGTTGGAGGGCCAGGGGAGCAGTACTTC. It specifies CASSEVGGPGEQYF. The chain couples TRBV6-2 or TRBV6-3 to TRBJ2-7, with D perhaps matching TRBD2 (6 bases). The CDR3 consists of 14 residues. In germline, CDR1 is MNHEY, CDR2 SVGEGT. Trimming left V 8 bases short and J 7 bases short, with 21 bases between.

This clonotype appeared many times. The rearrangement uses TRBV7-9 and TRBJ2-1, with a possible D match to TRBD2 (6 bases). The ends were cut back, 4 bases at V and 9 bases at J, with 19 bases in the middle. Germline-derived CDR1 and CDR2 are SEHNR and FQNEAQ (reference sequence). The CDR3 has 15 residues. The CDR3 spells CASSSTPGGGGEQFF. The CDR3 nucleotides are TGTGCCAGCAGCTCCACGCCCGGGGGTGGGGGTGAGCAGTTCTTC. Full variable domain (outside the CDR3, taken from reference TRBV7-9 and TRBJ2-1): DTGVSQNPRHKITKRGQNVTFRCDPISEHNRLYWYRQTLGQGPEFLTYFQNEAQLEKSRLLSDRFSAERPKGSFSTLEIQRTEQGDSAMYLCASSSTPGGGGEQFFGPGTRLTVL.

A note on this clonotype: Since a much larger clone is just one base distant, this may be a read error. The gene calls are TRBV12-3 or TRBV12-4 and TRBJ2-1; D may be TRBD1 (6 bases). The ends were cut back, 10 bases at V and 8 bases at J, with 15 bases in the middle. This CDR3 has 12 residues. CDR3 in DNA: TGTGCCAACAAGGCGGCAGGGGATGAGCAGTTCTTC. Translating it yields CANKAAGDEQFF.